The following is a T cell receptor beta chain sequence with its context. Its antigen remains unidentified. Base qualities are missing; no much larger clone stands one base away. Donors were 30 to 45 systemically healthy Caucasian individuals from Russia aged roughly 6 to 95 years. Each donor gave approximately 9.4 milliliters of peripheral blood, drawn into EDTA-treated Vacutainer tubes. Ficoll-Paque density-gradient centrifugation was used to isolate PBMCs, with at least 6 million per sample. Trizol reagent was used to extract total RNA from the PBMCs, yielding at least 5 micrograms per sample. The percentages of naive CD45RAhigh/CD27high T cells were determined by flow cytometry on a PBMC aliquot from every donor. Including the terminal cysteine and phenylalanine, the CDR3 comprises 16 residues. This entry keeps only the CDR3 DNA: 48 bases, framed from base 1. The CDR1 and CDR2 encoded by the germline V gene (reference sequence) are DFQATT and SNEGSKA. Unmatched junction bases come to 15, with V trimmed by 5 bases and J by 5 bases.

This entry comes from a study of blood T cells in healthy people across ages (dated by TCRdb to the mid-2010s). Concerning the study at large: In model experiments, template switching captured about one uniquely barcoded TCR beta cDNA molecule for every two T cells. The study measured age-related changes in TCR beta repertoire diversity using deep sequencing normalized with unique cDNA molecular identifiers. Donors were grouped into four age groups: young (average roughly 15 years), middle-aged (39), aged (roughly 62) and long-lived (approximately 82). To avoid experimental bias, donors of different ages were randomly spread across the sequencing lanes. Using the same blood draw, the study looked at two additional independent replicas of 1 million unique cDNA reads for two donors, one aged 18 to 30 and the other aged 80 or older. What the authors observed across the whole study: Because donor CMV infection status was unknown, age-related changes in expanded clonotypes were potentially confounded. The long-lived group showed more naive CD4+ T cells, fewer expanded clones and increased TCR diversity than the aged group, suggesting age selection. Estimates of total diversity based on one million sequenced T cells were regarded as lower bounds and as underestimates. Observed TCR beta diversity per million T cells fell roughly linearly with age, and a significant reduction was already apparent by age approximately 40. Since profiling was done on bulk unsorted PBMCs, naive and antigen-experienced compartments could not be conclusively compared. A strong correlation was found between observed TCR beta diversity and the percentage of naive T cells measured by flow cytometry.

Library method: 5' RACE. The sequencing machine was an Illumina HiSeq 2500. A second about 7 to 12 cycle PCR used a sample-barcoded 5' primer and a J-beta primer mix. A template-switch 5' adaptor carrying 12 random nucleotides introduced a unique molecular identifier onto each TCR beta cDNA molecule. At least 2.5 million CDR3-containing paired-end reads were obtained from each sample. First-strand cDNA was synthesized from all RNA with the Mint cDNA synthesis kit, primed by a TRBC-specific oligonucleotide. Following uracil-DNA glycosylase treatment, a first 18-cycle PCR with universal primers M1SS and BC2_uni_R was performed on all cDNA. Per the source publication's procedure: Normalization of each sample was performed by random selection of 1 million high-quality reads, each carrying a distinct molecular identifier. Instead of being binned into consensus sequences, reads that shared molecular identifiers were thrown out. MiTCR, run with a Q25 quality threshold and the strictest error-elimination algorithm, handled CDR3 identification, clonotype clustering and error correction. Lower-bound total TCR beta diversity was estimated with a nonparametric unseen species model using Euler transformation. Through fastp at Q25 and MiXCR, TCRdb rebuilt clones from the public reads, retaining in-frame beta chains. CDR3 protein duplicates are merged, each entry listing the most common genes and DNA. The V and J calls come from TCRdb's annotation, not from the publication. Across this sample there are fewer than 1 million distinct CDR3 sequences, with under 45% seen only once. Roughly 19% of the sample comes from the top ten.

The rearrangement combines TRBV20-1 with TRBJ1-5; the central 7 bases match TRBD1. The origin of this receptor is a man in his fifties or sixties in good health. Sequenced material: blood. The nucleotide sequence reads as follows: TGCAGTGCTCCCCAAGGGGGCTATACTAATTATCAGCCCCAGCATTTT. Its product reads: CSAPQGGYTNYQPQHF.